Following are 29 T cell receptor beta chains from one sample sequenced in a study of identical twins. In TCRdb, the 5' RACE reads were re-called with MiXCR into one record per CDR3 protein. Here the sample spans around 1.7 million distinct CDR3 sequences, about 32% being singletons. The sequenced material came from cord blood. The receptors shown here come from a newborn girl in good health.

V usage is TRBV10-3 and J usage is TRBJ2-7; D may be TRBD1 (6 bases). CDR3 length: 15 residues. Trimming left V 7 bases short and J 0 bases short, with 16 bases between. Per the germline V gene, CDR1 is ENHRY and CDR2 is SYGVKD. The CDR3 nucleotides are TGTGCCATCACGGTTTTTAGGGACACCTCCTACGAGCAGTACTTC. Amino acids: CAITVFRDTSYEQYF.

This clonotype appeared a few times. The chain combines TRBV5-1 with TRBJ1-2; D uncertain. The CDR3 extends over 16 amino acids. CDR1 and CDR2 from the germline V gene are SGHRS and YFSETQ. Trimming took 0 bases from V and 0 from J, leaving 12 bases between them. Here the CDR3 DNA reads TGCGCCAGCAGCTTGGGTGAGGCCATAGCTAACTATGGCTACACCTTC. It yields the protein CASSLGEAIANYGYTF.

V usage is TRBV19 and J usage is TRBJ1-1, with D uncertain. The germline V and J ends were trimmed by 2 bases and 6 bases, with 13 bases remaining between them. CDR1 LNHDA and CDR2 SQIVND come from the germline V gene (reference sequence). The CDR3 contains 14 residues. CDR3 in amino acids: CASSISPIPAEAFF. CDR3 nucleotide sequence: TGTGCCAGTAGTATATCCCCAATTCCAGCTGAAGCTTTCTTT.

The chain links TRBV5-1 to TRBJ2-7; no definite D call. V dropped 1 base and J dropped 12 bases, with 11 bases sitting between them. CDR1 and CDR2 (germline): SGHRS, YFSETQ. This CDR3 spans 11 amino acids. CDR3 amino acids: CASSLKETRYF. The CDR3, as DNA: TGCGCCAGCAGCTTGAAGGAGACCCGGTACTTC.

This clonotype was seen only a few times. J is TRBJ1-6 and V is TRBV7-2; 10 nucleotides line up with TRBD1. J lost 7 bases, V lost 0 bases, and 3 bases had no gene match. The CDR3 is made up of 16 amino acids. Germline assignment: CDR1 SGHTA and CDR2 FQGNSA. This CDR3 reads CASSLAGGQGNSPLHF. The CDR3 DNA reads as TGTGCCAGCAGCTTAGCTGGGGGACAGGGGAATTCACCCCTCCACTTT.

The chain combines TRBV24-1 with TRBJ2-2; 12 bases fit TRBD2. After removal of 4 bases from V and 6 bases from J, the junction contained 5 bases not matched to a gene. The length of the CDR3 is 16 residues. Germline V gives CDR1 KGHDR, CDR2 SFDVKD. The CDR3 region is CATSDPTSGSPGELFF. CDR3 DNA sequence: TGTGCCACCAGTGACCCGACTAGCGGGAGTCCCGGGGAGCTGTTTTTT.

This clonotype came up a few times. The chain is built from TRBV4-2 and TRBJ2-5; D could derive from TRBD1 or TRBD2 (5 bases each). Germline V gives CDR1 LGHNA, CDR2 YNFKEQ. This CDR3 spans 14 amino acids. V was trimmed by 5 bases and J by 11 bases, leaving 21 bases between them. The CDR3 coding sequence is TGTGCCAGCAGCGTTCCCGGGACGCCAAATGAGCAGTACTTC. This encodes CASSVPGTPNEQYF.

This sequence joins TRBV7-2 and TRBJ1-1, with D possibly being TRBD1 (5 bases). The CDR3 consists of 12 residues. Germline CDR1 and CDR2: SGHTA and FQGNSA. The V end was cut by 4 bases, the J end by 7 bases, with 10 bases between. The chain's CDR3 is CASSYLTGEAFF. The CDR3 nucleotides are TGTGCCAGCAGCTACCTAACAGGTGAAGCTTTCTTT.

This clonotype was found many times. This chain joins TRBV21-1 and TRBJ2-7; the table's D gene call, TRBD1, was not cross checked with the DNA. TRBV21-1 is a recognized pseudogene. The CDR3 has 14 residues. The CDR3 nucleotides are TGTGCCAGCAAGGGGGACAGGAAGACCTACGAGCAGTACTTC. The encoded protein is CASKGDRKTYEQYF.

This clonotype has a count of ten or more. This rearrangement joins TRBV4-2 to TRBJ2-3; possibly TRBD2 for D (6 bases). The CDR3 covers 14 residues. Germline V gene sequence: CDR1 LGHNA, CDR2 YNFKEQ. Trimming took 2 bases from V and 1 from J, leaving 7 bases between them. The CDR3 reads CASSQPSGTDTQYF. DNA of the CDR3: TGTGCCAGCAGCCAACCTAGCGGCACAGATACGCAGTATTTT.

This CDR3 reads CASSQTGGSHEQYF. In nucleotides, the CDR3 is TGTGCCAGCAGCCAGACTGGCGGGAGCCACGAGCAGTACTTC. The V gene is TRBV3-1, the J gene TRBJ2-5; TRBD2 agrees at 7 bases. The DNA end is more similar to TRBJ2-7, so the J call may be wrong. This CDR3 contains 14 residues. Germline V gives CDR1 LGHDT, CDR2 YNNKEL (reference sequence).

This clonotype was counted between two and nine times. The rearrangement joins TRBV20-1 to TRBJ2-3; D not resolved. With 3 bases removed from V and 5 bases from J, the gap between germline ends came to 12 bases. CDR1 is DFQATT and CDR2 is SNEGSKA in the germline V gene (reference sequence). The CDR3 is made up of 13 amino acids. The CDR3, as DNA: TGCAGTGCTAGCACCCCCATGCAAGATACGCAGTATTTT. Translated: CSASTPMQDTQYF.

This clonotype has only a few counts. This chain joins TRBV15 and TRBJ2-7, with 8 bases lining up with TRBD1. The CDR3 spans 13 residues. With V trimmed by 5 bases and J by 4 bases, 4 bases remained unmatched. Germline-derived CDR1 and CDR2 are LNHNV and YYDKDF (reference sequence). The CDR3 DNA sequence: TGTGCCACCAGCTCGGACAGGGTTTACGAGCAGTACTTC. Its protein product is CATSSDRVYEQYF.

The table lists this clonotype with a few counts. This CDR3 reads CATRKRESTDTQYF. The CDR3 DNA reads as TGTGCCACCAGAAAACGGGAAAGCACAGATACGCAGTATTTT. This chain connects TRBV15 to TRBJ2-3; possible D gene TRBD2, 5 bases. The V end lost 6 bases, the J end lost 0 bases, and 10 bases lay between the germline ends. This CDR3 region has 14 residues. Germline V lookup: CDR1 LNHNV, CDR2 YYDKDF (reference sequence).

V usage is TRBV4-2 and J usage is TRBJ1-1; D may be TRBD1 (6 bases). The CDR3 runs 15 residues. CDR1 LGHNA and CDR2 YNFKEQ come from the germline V gene. Trimming pared 0 bases from V and 5 bases from J, leaving 13 bases between. Here the CDR3 DNA reads TGTGCCAGCAGCCAAGATTGGGGGCCAGGGACTGAAGCTTTCTTT. Its translation is CASSQDWGPGTEAFF.

Ten or more counts support this clonotype. The V and J genes are TRBV7-2 and TRBJ2-1; TRBD1 might be the D (5 bases). Germline V gene data show CDR1 as SGHTA and CDR2 as FQGNSA. The CDR3 has 12 residues. Deletions cut 5 bases from V and 7 bases from J, with 9 bases between. CDR3 sequence reads: CASSLRTNEQFF. The DNA for the CDR3 is TGTGCCAGCAGCCTAAGGACAAATGAGCAGTTCTTC.

Only a few counts were recorded for this clonotype. The CDR3 sequence is CASSGQGITYNSPLHF. The CDR3 region has the DNA TGTGCCAGCAGTGGGCAGGGGATCACCTATAATTCACCCCTCCACTTT. The V call is TRBV6-1, the J call TRBJ1-6, with D maybe TRBD1 (6 bases). The V gene lost 4 bases and the J gene lost 2 bases, with 12 bases spanning the gap. Germline V CDR1 and CDR2: MNHNS, SASEGT. The CDR3 has 16 amino acids.

Of note for this clonotype: A much larger clone is a single base away; this may be a read error. The chain recombines TRBV20-1 with TRBJ2-4, with D maybe TRBD1 (5 bases). TRBJ2-7 matches the DNA end more closely, so the J call is doubtful. The CDR3 consists of 11 residues. Germline CDR1 DFQATT, CDR2 SNEGSKA (reference sequence). Here the CDR3 reads CSASQQGEQYF. CDR3 sequence (DNA): TGCAGTGCTAGTCAGCAGGGCGAGCAGTACTTC.

This chain links TRBV12-3 or TRBV12-4 with TRBJ2-7; D is perhaps TRBD1 or TRBD2 (5 bases each). Trimming pared 3 bases from V and 3 bases from J, leaving 12 bases between. CDR3 length equals 14 residues. The CDR3 sequence is CASSFGRAGYEQYF. As DNA, the CDR3 is TGTGCCAGCAGTTTCGGCAGGGCGGGCTACGAGCAGTACTTC.

The chain uses TRBV4-2 and TRBJ1-1, with a tentative D call TRBD1 (5 bases). Germline V gene data show CDR1 as LGHNA and CDR2 as YNFKEQ. The CDR3 runs to 15 residues. V lost 1 base and J 1 base, leaving 10 bases between the germline ends. The CDR3: CASSQGDSENTEAFF. The CDR3 nucleotides read TGTGCCAGCAGCCAAGGTGACAGCGAGAACACTGAAGCTTTCTTT.

The gene calls are TRBV5-8 and TRBJ2-3; D is unclear. Trimming removed 1 base at V and 2 bases at J, with 14 bases between. Per the germline V gene, CDR1 is SGHTS and CDR2 is YDEGEE. The CDR3 is 16 residues long. The CDR3 region has the DNA TGTGCCAGCAGCTTGTTTATAGGCAGAGTCACAGATACGCAGTATTTT. Protein product: CASSLFIGRVTDTQYF. The complete variable domain, with remaining parts taken from reference TRBV5-8 and TRBJ2-3, reads EAGVTQSPTHLIKTRGQQATLRCSPISGHTSVYWYQQALGLGLQFLLWYDEGEERNRGNFPPRFSGRQFPNYSSELNVNALELEDSALYLCASSLFIGRVTDTQYFGPGTRLTVL.

V is TRBV6-2 or TRBV6-3 and J is TRBJ2-4; unclear D gene. V lost 0 bases, J lost 0 bases, and 15 bases lay in between. CDR3 length: 18 amino acids. Germline CDR1 MNHEY, CDR2 SVGEGT. In DNA, the CDR3 is TGTGCCAGCAGTTACTCGACGACACTGGGCTCAGCCAAAAACATTCAGTACTTC. It translates to CASSYSTTLGSAKNIQYF.

The CDR3 region has the DNA TGTGCCACCAGCAGAGAGGAGCGGAGAGCCCAAGAGACCCAGTACTTC. This translates into CATSREERRAQETQYF. The chain links TRBV15 to TRBJ2-5, with D possibly being TRBD2 (5 bases). The CDR3 covers 16 residues. Between the trimmed V and J ends, which lost 0 bases and 1 base, there was a span of 12 bases. Germline loops: CDR1 LNHNV, CDR2 YYDKDF (reference sequence).

There are many counts of this clonotype. J is TRBJ2-5 and V is TRBV28; no clear D. Germline values: CDR1 MDHEN, CDR2 SYDVKM. This CDR3 comprises 14 residues. V lost 1 base, J lost 2 bases, and 8 bases lay in between. The CDR3 protein is CASSLSPRQETQYF. CDR3 DNA sequence: TGTGCCAGCAGTTTATCTCCGAGGCAAGAGACCCAGTACTTC. The whole variable domain, remainder taken from reference TRBV28 and TRBJ2-5, is DVKVTQSSRYLVKRTGEKVFLECVQDMDHENMFWYRQDPGLGLRLIYFSYDVKMKEKGDIPEGYSVSREKKERFSLILESASTNQTSMYLCASSLSPRQETQYFGPGTRLLVL.

The chain recombines TRBV6-4 with TRBJ2-4, with 9 bases that match TRBD1. The closer fit of TRBJ2-7 to the DNA end suggests the J call may be wrong. CDR1 and CDR2 from the germline V gene are MRHNA and SNTAGT. The CDR3 has 14 amino acids. CDR3 protein: CASSGGQGPSEQYF. The DNA for the CDR3 is TGTGCCAGCAGTGGCGGACAGGGGCCTTCCGAGCAGTACTTC.

This sequence joins TRBV4-2 and TRBJ1-2, with 7 positions matching TRBD1. CDR1 is LGHNA and CDR2 is YNFKEQ in the germline V gene. J was trimmed by 6 bases and V by 4 bases; bases with no gene match: 20. CDR3 length: 18 residues. The CDR3 is CASSLREKGRQGGDGYTF. Here the CDR3 DNA reads TGTGCCAGCAGCCTCCGCGAAAAAGGCCGACAGGGTGGAGATGGCTACACCTTC.

This chain connects TRBV6-2 or TRBV6-3 to TRBJ1-2; D unclear. Germline assignment: CDR1 MNHEY and CDR2 SVGEGT. Trimming took off 6 bases at V and 4 bases at J, with 21 bases between the two ends. This CDR3 comprises 16 residues. CDR3 residues: CASSHQSGSSPYGYTF. CDR3 nucleotides: TGTGCCAGCAGCCACCAGTCCGGGAGTTCCCCCTATGGCTACACCTTC.

This clonotype was seen only once. The chain joins TRBV2 to TRBJ1-4; 9 nucleotides agree with TRBD1. This CDR3 spans 18 amino acids. Germline CDR1 SNHLY, CDR2 FYNNEI. V gave up 4 bases and J gave up 7 bases; unmatched junction bases: 16. The CDR3 sequence is CASSAVGTGSVEAEKLFF. In DNA form, the CDR3 reads TGTGCCAGCAGTGCGGTTGGGACAGGGAGCGTTGAAGCTGAAAAACTGTTTTTT. The entire variable domain, with the rest obtained from reference TRBV2 and TRBJ1-4, is as follows: EPEVTQTPSHQVTQMGQEVILRCVPISNHLYFYWYRQILGQKVEFLVSFYNNEISEKSEIFDDQFSVERPDGSNFTLKIRSTKLEDSAMYFCASSAVGTGSVEAEKLFFGSGTQLSVL.

As concerns this clonotype: A much larger clonotype is one base distant, so this may be a read error. V usage is TRBV29-1 and J usage is TRBJ2-5, with a possible D match to TRBD2 (5 bases). The germline V gene encodes CDR1 SQVTM and CDR2 ANQGSEA. Trimming stripped 1 base from V and 11 bases from J, with 11 bases between. This CDR3 comprises 11 residues. In DNA, the CDR3 is TGCAGCGTTGAAGCCGTTGGGGAGCAGTACTTC. Its translation is CSVEAVGEQYF.